This T cell receptor beta chain comes out of a study of blood T cells in healthy people across ages. This clonotype was observed a few times. Together with a sample-barcoded 5' primer, a J-beta primer mix was included in a second PCR lasting about 7 to 12 cycles. From the 5' RACE reads, TCRdb called clonotypes with MiXCR, one entry per CDR3 protein. The table has approximately 780,000 distinct CDR3 sequences, 20% to 30% seen once. Roughly 9.2 milliliters was the volume of peripheral blood drawn from each donor. Isolation of PBMCs gave at least 6.5 million cells per sample. In addition, the sample was reused for a study of T cells of mothers and their children. This second report adds: Not a single persistent microchimeric T cell clone was detected.

This receptor was identified in a boy between 10 and 17 years old in good health. The specimen sequenced was blood.

DNA for the CDR3: TGTGCCAGCAGCCCAGGCGGGGGGACCGCCGAGACCCAGTACTTC. Residues: CASSPGGGTAETQYF. The V gene is TRBV5-4, the J gene TRBJ2-5; 8 bases agree with TRBD2. Germline trimming cut 4 bases from V and 5 bases from J; bases unmatched to any gene: 10. The V gene's germline CDR1 is SGHNT and CDR2 YYREEE (reference sequence). This CDR3 has 15 residues. Variable domain in full (rest from reference TRBV5-4 and TRBJ2-5): ETGVTQSPTHLIKTRGQQVTLRCSSQSGHNTVSWYQQALGQGPQFIFQYYREEENGRGNFPPRFSGLQFPNYSSELNVNALELDDSALYLCASSPGGGTAETQYFGPGTRLLVL.